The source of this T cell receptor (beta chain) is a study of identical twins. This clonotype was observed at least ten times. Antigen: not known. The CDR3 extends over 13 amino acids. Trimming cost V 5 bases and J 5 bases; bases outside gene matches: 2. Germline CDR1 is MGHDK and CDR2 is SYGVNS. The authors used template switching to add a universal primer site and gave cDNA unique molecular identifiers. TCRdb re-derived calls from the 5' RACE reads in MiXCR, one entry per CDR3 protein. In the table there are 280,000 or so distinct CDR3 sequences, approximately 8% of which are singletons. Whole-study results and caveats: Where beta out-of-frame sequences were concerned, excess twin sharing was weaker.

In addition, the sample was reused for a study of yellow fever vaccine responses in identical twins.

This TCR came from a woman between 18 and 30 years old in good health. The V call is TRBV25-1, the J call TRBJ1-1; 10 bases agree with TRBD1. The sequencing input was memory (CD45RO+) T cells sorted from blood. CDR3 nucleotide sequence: TGTGCCAGCAGTTCGGACAGGGGGACTGAAGCTTTCTTT. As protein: CASSSDRGTEAFF.